These 25 T cell receptor beta chains came from one sample sequenced in a study of blood T cell repertoires in COVID-19. Data came from immunoSEQ multiplex PCR; TCRdb stores just in-frame clones and leaves some out. The table includes 190,000 or so clones, around 87% detected once. Sample: peripheral blood. These receptor sequences come from a man aged 35 to 55 with active or convalescent COVID-19.

The rearrangement joins TRBV18 to TRBJ1-1; D may be TRBD1 (5 bases). Trimming pared 6 bases from V and 2 bases from J, leaving 13 bases between. The germline V gene has CDR1 KGHSH and CDR2 LQKENI. The CDR3 sequence is 14 residues long. CDR3 sequence (DNA): TGTGCCAGCTCCCTTCGGGGGGACAACACTGAAGCTTTCTTT. Translating gives CASSLRGDNTEAFF.

This chain joins TRBV5-4 and TRBJ2-3, with 8 nucleotides matching TRBD2. This CDR3 spans 15 amino acids. The germline CDR1 and CDR2 sequences are SGHNT and YYREEE (reference sequence). V lost 2 bases to trimming and J lost 5 bases; unmatched junction nucleotides: 7. The CDR3 sequence: CASSFGSGGLDTQYF. CDR3 coding DNA: TGTGCCAGCAGCTTCGGAAGCGGGGGCTTAGATACGCAGTATTTT.

The rearrangement joins TRBV29-1 to TRBJ2-7; 8 bases map to TRBD1. CDR3 length: 12 amino acids. The ends lost 7 bases at V and 0 bases at J; junction bases unmatched: 2. Per the germline V gene, CDR1 is SQVTM and CDR2 is ANQGSEA. Here the CDR3 reads CSAGTGSYEQYF. The CDR3 coding sequence is TGCAGCGCCGGGACAGGCTCCTACGAGCAGTACTTC.

The V gene is TRBV6-5, the J gene TRBJ1-2; 7 positions match TRBD1. V lost 8 bases to trimming and J lost 6 bases; unmatched junction nucleotides: 6. The CDR3 is made up of 12 amino acids. Per the germline V gene, CDR1 is MNHEY and CDR2 is SVGAGI. The DNA of the CDR3 is TGTGCCAGCTGGGTAGGGACAGATGGCTACACCTTC. This translates into CASWVGTDGYTF.

This clone was picked up one time. V usage is TRBV6-5 and J usage is TRBJ1-4, with 8 bases lining up with TRBD1. Per the germline V gene, CDR1 is MNHEY and CDR2 is SVGAGI. CDR3 length equals 14 residues. V lost 6 bases and J lost 8; bases outside the gene matches: 8. CDR3 in DNA: TGTGCCAGCAGCCGCGGACAGGGTGAGGAAAAACTGTTTTTT. Protein: CASSRGQGEEKLFF.

The rearrangement uses TRBV4-1 and TRBJ1-2, with 7 bases aligning to TRBD1. The length of the CDR3 is 16 residues. V lost 0 bases, J lost 5 bases, and 9 bases stayed unmatched. CDR1 MGHRA and CDR2 YSYEKL come from the germline V gene. The chain's CDR3 is CASSQDPRDRSYGYTF. CDR3 sequence (DNA): TGCGCCAGCAGCCAAGATCCCCGGGACAGATCTTATGGCTACACCTTC.

The V call is TRBV7-8, the J call TRBJ2-1; 11 bases match TRBD2. This CDR3 spans 16 amino acids. Germline V CDR1 and CDR2: SGHVS, FQNEAQ. After removal of 0 bases from V and 4 bases from J, the junction contained 2 bases not matched to a gene. The CDR3 loop is CASSLATSGVYNEQFF. The CDR3 nucleotides read TGTGCCAGCAGCTTAGCGACTAGCGGGGTTTACAATGAGCAGTTCTTC.

This rearrangement joins TRBV24-1 to TRBJ2-5, with D perhaps matching TRBD1 (6 bases). V was trimmed by 5 bases and J by 0 bases, leaving 12 bases between them. CDR1 is KGHDR, CDR2 SFDVKD, per germline. The CDR3 loop spans 15 amino acids. CDR3 bases: TGTGCCACCAGTGGGCGGCCAGGGGACCAAGAGACCCAGTACTTC. This translates into CATSGRPGDQETQYF.

This clone came up many times. The V gene is TRBV7-8, the J gene TRBJ1-1, with D uncertain. V was trimmed by 5 bases and J by 0 bases, leaving 13 bases between them. CDR3 size: 15 residues. The germline CDR1 and CDR2 sequences are SGHVS and FQNEAQ. The CDR3, as DNA: TGTGCCAGCAGCCCCTCCCGCGGCCTGAACACTGAAGCTTTCTTT. This codes for CASSPSRGLNTEAFF.

The V and J genes are TRBV9 and TRBJ2-3; TRBD1 is a possible D gene (6 bases). Germline V gives CDR1 SGDLS, CDR2 YYNGEE. The CDR3 has 18 amino acids. V lost 0 bases and J 3 bases, leaving 20 bases between the germline ends. The DNA for the CDR3 is TGTGCCAGCAGCGTAGGTCCCTCCTACAGGGATTTTACAGATACGCAGTATTTT. Residues: CASSVGPSYRDFTDTQYF.

The genes are TRBV30 and TRBJ1-1, with 9 bases lining up with TRBD1. This CDR3 contains 19 residues. Germline values: CDR1 GTSNPN, CDR2 SVGIG (reference sequence). V gave up 3 bases and J gave up 0 bases; unmatched junction bases: 17. CDR3 loop: CAWRTLPTGTGKMNTEAFF. The CDR3, as DNA: TGTGCCTGGAGAACTCTACCTACCGGGACAGGGAAAATGAACACTGAAGCTTTCTTT.

The chain recombines TRBV15 with TRBJ1-1; TRBD1 matches 9 bases. Germline CDR1 and CDR2: LNHNV and YYDKDF (reference sequence). J was trimmed by 6 bases and V by 0 bases; bases with no gene match: 8. CDR3 length: 16 amino acids. The CDR3 region is CATSRDPGQGLSEAFF. Written as DNA, the CDR3 is TGTGCCACCAGCAGAGACCCGGGACAGGGTTTATCTGAAGCTTTCTTT.

This sequence joins TRBV4-1 and TRBJ2-5, with TRBD2 identical over 8 bases. J was trimmed by 4 bases and V by 0 bases; bases with no gene match: 16. Per germline, CDR1 MGHRA and CDR2 YSYEKL. The CDR3 spans 19 residues. This CDR3 reads CASSQDRLGVAGSVETQYF. As DNA, the CDR3 is TGCGCCAGCAGCCAAGATCGGTTGGGGGTAGCGGGGTCCGTAGAGACCCAGTACTTC.

The V call is TRBV15, the J call TRBJ1-1; TRBD1 matches at 7 bases. Germline-derived CDR1 and CDR2 are LNHNV and YYDKDF (reference sequence). This CDR3 spans 14 amino acids. V lost 4 bases, J lost 8 bases, and 10 bases stayed unmatched. The CDR3 sequence: CATSNLMGQSEAFF. CDR3 bases: TGTGCCACCAGCAACCTGATGGGACAGAGCGAAGCTTTCTTT.

V gene TRBV2 combines with J gene TRBJ1-5; TRBD1 matches 10 bases. The CDR3 length is 15 residues. CDR1 SNHLY and CDR2 FYNNEI come from the germline V gene. V shed 6 bases, J shed 5 bases, and the junction held 7 bases outside the gene matches. CDR3: CASSRGTGVDQPQHF. Written as DNA, the CDR3 is TGTGCCAGCAGCAGGGGGACAGGGGTCGATCAGCCCCAGCATTTT.

J is TRBJ2-4 and V is TRBV19; no clear D gene. This CDR3 contains 13 residues. V shed 6 bases and J shed 0 bases, with 6 bases lying between them. Germline V gives CDR1 LNHDA, CDR2 SQIVND (reference sequence). CDR3 nucleotide sequence: TGTGCCAGTAGCCCTATAGCCAAAAACATTCAGTACTTC. It specifies CASSPIAKNIQYF.

The chain uses TRBV5-6 and TRBJ1-4; the D is unclear. Trimming removed 1 base from V and 0 bases from J, with 13 bases in between. Germline assignment: CDR1 SGHDT and CDR2 YYEEEE. This CDR3 comprises 17 residues. Here the CDR3 reads CASSLFSGRTTNEKLFF. DNA of the CDR3: TGTGCCAGCAGCTTGTTCTCTGGGAGGACAACTAATGAAAAACTGTTTTTT.

This clone was counted a single time. V is TRBV7-8 and J is TRBJ2-7; weak D call: TRBD1 (6 bases). The CDR3 is 15 residues long. CDR1 is SGHVS, CDR2 FQNEAQ, per germline. V was pared by 5 bases and J by 3 bases, with 17 bases between. The CDR3 DNA sequence: TGTGCCAGCAGCCGATCCCGGGACAAATTCTACGAGCAGTACTTC. Encoded protein: CASSRSRDKFYEQYF.

V and J are TRBV11-2 and TRBJ1-6, with a weak D call TRBD1 (5 bases). The CDR3 has 15 amino acids. The V and J ends lost 1 base and 7 bases respectively, with 11 bases between them. Looked up from germline, CDR1 is SGHAT and CDR2 is FQNNGV. Written as DNA, the CDR3 is TGTGCCAGCAGCTTAGTCGGCAGGGCGAATTCACCCCTCCACTTT. Residues: CASSLVGRANSPLHF.

The chain combines TRBV5-1 with TRBJ2-1; TRBD1 matches 9 bases. V shed 5 bases, J shed 6 bases, and the junction held 9 bases outside the gene matches. This CDR3 contains 15 residues. CDR1 and CDR2 from the germline V gene are SGHRS and YFSETQ. Here the CDR3 reads CASRISGTGINEQFF. The CDR3 bases are TGCGCCAGCAGGATATCCGGGACAGGGATCAATGAGCAGTTCTTC.

The rearrangement links TRBV29-1 to TRBJ1-1, with 11 bases matching TRBD1. Germline trimming cut 7 bases from V and 11 bases from J; bases unmatched to any gene: 18. This CDR3 is built from 15 residues. Germline V CDR1 and CDR2: SQVTM, ANQGSEA. CDR3 nucleotides: TGCAGCGCCCGAGGGGGCGGCGGGACAGGGGGTTCGGCTTTCTTT. Its translation: CSARGGGGTGGSAFF.

The rearrangement links TRBV2 to TRBJ1-2; possible D gene TRBD1, 5 bases. Germline V gene data show CDR1 as SNHLY and CDR2 as FYNNEI. V was trimmed by 0 bases and J by 4 bases, leaving 9 bases between them. The CDR3 length is 14 residues. CDR3 loop: CASSEARQLYGYTF. DNA of the CDR3: TGTGCCAGCAGTGAAGCGCGACAGCTCTATGGCTACACCTTC.

This clone was observed a single time. This chain connects TRBV3-1 (or the pseudogene TRBV3-2) to TRBJ1-3; possibly TRBD1 for D (5 bases). Looked up from germline, CDR1 is LGHDT and CDR2 is YNNKEL (reference sequence). V lost 2 bases, J lost 0 bases, and 8 bases lay in between. This CDR3 contains 15 residues. CDR3 protein: CASSQTGHSGNTIYF. The CDR3 DNA reads as TGTGCCAGCAGCCAAACAGGCCACTCTGGAAACACCATATATTTT.

The rearrangement joins TRBV7-2 to TRBJ2-1; 10 bases align to TRBD2. Unmatched junction bases numbered 13, after V lost 5 bases and J lost 9 bases. Looked up from germline, CDR1 is SGHTA and CDR2 is FQGNSA. The CDR3 length is 16 residues. The CDR3, as DNA: TGTGCCAGCAGCCCGTGGACTAGCGGTGGGGGCGGTGAGCAGTTCTTC. Its translation is CASSPWTSGGGGEQFF.

This clone was detected only once. The chain employs TRBV7-6 and TRBJ2-1; D is undetermined. From germline, CDR1 is SGHVS and CDR2 FNYEAQ. The CDR3 has 12 amino acids. The germline V and J ends were trimmed by 2 bases and 7 bases, with 6 bases remaining between them. CDR3 bases: TGTGCCAGCAGCTTATACAGAAATGAGCAGTTCTTC. Translated: CASSLYRNEQFF.